Below, 32 T cell receptor beta chains from the same sample are listed, as sequenced in a study of CD8 T cells in ankylosing spondylitis (dated by TCRdb to the late 2010s). Libraries came from 5' RACE. Reads for this sample came from an Illumina HiSeq 2500. Using fastp trimming at Q25 and MiXCR clonotype assembly, TCRdb reanalyzed the public sequencing data and kept in-frame beta chains. When rows share a CDR3 protein, they turn into one entry using the most common DNA and genes. The sample table shows roughly 160,000 distinct CDR3 sequences, and around a tenth are seen once. The ten largest clonotypes hold about 27% of the sample. The sample comprised blood, either unsorted or a sorted T cell fraction (not recorded which). The origin of the receptors is a male donor with ankylosing spondylitis or in good health (not recorded which).

The CDR3 loop is CALGRQTGQETQYF. The CDR3, as DNA: TGTGCCTTAGGCAGACAGACGGGCCAAGAGACCCAGTACTTC. This chain connects TRBV30 to TRBJ2-5, with D perhaps matching TRBD1 (5 bases). Trimming took off 7 bases at V and 1 base at J, with 16 bases between the two ends. Germline CDR1 reads GTSNPN; CDR2 reads SVGIG (reference sequence). The CDR3 loop spans 14 amino acids.

The chain links TRBV5-1 to TRBJ2-1; 10 bases are a match to TRBD2. The V gene's germline CDR1 is SGHRS and CDR2 YFSETQ. The V and J ends lost 0 bases and 8 bases, in that order; junction bases with no gene match: 8. The CDR3 is 16 residues long. The CDR3 protein is CASSLAISGRLDEQFF. The CDR3 region has the DNA TGCGCCAGCAGCTTGGCGATTAGCGGGAGGTTGGATGAGCAGTTCTTC.

With respect to this clonotype: The junction departs from the called germline gene at one end, perhaps through a read error. The V gene is TRBV3-1, the J gene TRBJ2-1, with 7 bases fitting TRBD1. This CDR3 is 15 amino acids long. Germline V gives CDR1 LGHDT, CDR2 YNNKEL (reference sequence). Here the CDR3 DNA reads TGTACCAGCAGCTCATGGACAGGCGCCCACAATGAGCAGTTCTTC. It codes for CTSSSWTGAHNEQFF.

The gene calls are TRBV21-1 and TRBJ2-5; TRBD2 is the table's D call and was not checked against the DNA. TRBV21-1 is annotated as a pseudogene. This CDR3 is built from 17 residues. CDR3 residues: CASSTRLGELAGRTQYF. In DNA form, the CDR3 reads TGTGCCAGCAGCACACGCTTAGGGGAACTAGCGGGGAGGACCCAGTACTTC.

This clonotype was recorded a few times. The chain employs TRBV19 and TRBJ2-3; maybe TRBD2 (7 bases). Trimming pared 5 bases from V and 4 bases from J, leaving 16 bases between. Germline V lookup: CDR1 LNHDA, CDR2 SQIVND (reference sequence). CDR3 length: 15 residues. CDR3 region: CASSRGRENPDTQYF. In DNA form, the CDR3 reads TGTGCCAGTAGTCGGGGGCGGGAGAACCCAGATACGCAGTATTTT.

In this sample, this clonotype turned up many times. The chain has TRBV5-1 and TRBJ2-1; 12 bases fit TRBD2. CDR1 is SGHRS, CDR2 YFSETQ, per germline. The CDR3 covers 16 residues. The V and J ends lost 10 bases and 3 bases, in that order; junction bases with no gene match: 11. CDR3 nucleotide sequence: TGCGCCTGTACTGCGACTAGCGGGGGAGTCTACAATGAGCAGTTCTTC. Its translation: CACTATSGGVYNEQFF. Based on the CDR3 plus reference TRBV5-1 and TRBJ2-1, the full variable domain is KAGVTQTPRYLIKTRGQQVTLSCSPISGHRSVSWYQQTPGQGLQFLFEYFSETQRNKGNFPGRFSGRQFSNSRSEMNVSTLELGDSALYLCACTATSGGVYNEQFFGPGTRLTVL.

This clonotype was counted at least ten times. The V call is TRBV5-1, the J call TRBJ2-5; D gene uncertain. CDR1 SGHRS and CDR2 YFSETQ come from the germline V gene. Deletions cut 0 bases from V and 0 bases from J, with 3 bases between. The CDR3 is 13 residues long. The chain's CDR3 is CASSLADQETQYF. The CDR3 DNA follows: TGCGCCAGCAGCTTGGCAGACCAAGAGACCCAGTACTTC.

This clonotype was seen repeatedly, ten times or more. The J gene is TRBJ2-5, the V gene TRBV15; D is possibly TRBD1 (5 bases). Per germline, CDR1 LNHNV and CDR2 YYDKDF (reference sequence). Trimming shortened V by 1 base and J by 2 bases, and 11 bases separated the two germline ends. The CDR3 loop spans 15 amino acids. In DNA, the CDR3 is TGTGCCACCAGCAGAGTTCGGACACCACAAGAGACCCAGTACTTC. This codes for CATSRVRTPQETQYF.

The chain links TRBV12-3 or TRBV12-4 to TRBJ2-1; 8 bases are a match to TRBD2. The CDR3 totals 16 residues. V was pared by 1 base and J by 3 bases, with 5 bases of the junction left unmatched. The CDR3 sequence: CASSLGSGSRYNEQFF. The CDR3 region has the DNA TGTGCCAGCAGTTTAGGCAGCGGGAGCCGCTACAATGAGCAGTTCTTC.

This clonotype has ten or more counts. The V gene is TRBV4-2, the J gene TRBJ2-1; D tentatively reads TRBD1 or TRBD2 (5 bases each). Germline CDR1 is LGHNA and CDR2 is YNFKEQ. CDR3 length: 12 residues. Trimming stripped 4 bases from V and 12 bases from J, with 13 bases between. CDR3 nucleotide sequence: TGTGCCAGCAGCCGGGGACCGATGGGGCAGTTCTTC. Encoded protein: CASSRGPMGQFF.

This clonotype was counted at least ten times. The genes are TRBV5-4 and TRBJ2-7, with a weak D call TRBD2 (6 bases). CDR1 is SGHNT, CDR2 YYREEE, per germline (reference sequence). This CDR3 contains 13 residues. Trimming left V 4 bases short and J 5 bases short, with 13 bases between. The CDR3 region is CASSAGLPDEQYF. CDR3 bases: TGTGCCAGCAGCGCGGGACTGCCGGACGAGCAGTACTTC.

This clonotype was seen a few times. The chain uses TRBV9 and TRBJ2-3, with TRBD2 as a possible D gene (7 bases). V shed 5 bases and J shed 2 bases, with 18 bases lying between them. The CDR3 has 16 residues. Germline V gives CDR1 SGDLS, CDR2 YYNGEE. The CDR3 sequence: CASRRGGGPSTDTQYF. The CDR3 nucleotides are TGTGCCAGCAGAAGGGGGGGGGGGCCCTCCACAGATACGCAGTATTTT.

This clonotype occurred a few times. This may stem from a read error, because a much larger clone lies one nucleotide away. The chain couples TRBV12-3 or TRBV12-4 to TRBJ1-5; D call uncertain. The end of the DNA fits TRBJ2-3 better, so the J call may be wrong. CDR3 length: 14 residues. The chain's CDR3 is CASSYRDSNQPQYF. CDR3 DNA sequence: TGTGCCAGCAGTTACCGCGATAGCAATCAGCCCCAGTATTTT.

The V gene is TRBV7-9, the J gene TRBJ1-1; no clear D. This CDR3 has 13 amino acids. The V gene's germline CDR1 is SEHNR and CDR2 FQNEAQ (reference sequence). Trimming stripped 2 bases from V and 5 bases from J, with 9 bases between. The CDR3 loop reads CASSLLGYTEAFF. CDR3 coding DNA: TGTGCCAGCAGCTTACTAGGGTATACTGAAGCTTTCTTT.

Comments on this clonotype: One end of the junction varies from germline; a read error may be responsible. V usage is TRBV3-1 and J usage is TRBJ2-2, with TRBD2 matching over 8 bases. The CDR3 length is 19 residues. CDR1 is LGHDT, CDR2 YNNKEL, per germline (reference sequence). The CDR3 DNA follows: TGTGCCTGCAGTTCCCGAAGGGCTAGCGGGCAATCGAACACCGGGGAGCTGTTTTTT. Encoded protein: CACSSRRASGQSNTGELFF.

This clonotype was seen repeatedly, ten times or more. The V gene is TRBV7-6, the J gene TRBJ2-5; D is ambiguous. V was shortened by 1 base and J by 5 bases, with 5 bases between the two germline ends. Germline CDR1 reads SGHVS; CDR2 reads FNYEAQ. This CDR3 has 12 residues. DNA of the CDR3: TGTGCCAGCAGCTTAGTGGTTGAGACCCAGTACTTC. It codes for CASSLVVETQYF.

This clonotype was counted a few times. The chain recombines TRBV29-1 with TRBJ1-1, with TRBD1 as a possible D gene (5 bases). The ends were cut back, 7 bases at V and 4 bases at J, with 13 bases in the middle. CDR3 length: 12 amino acids. Germline CDR1 is SQVTM and CDR2 is ANQGSEA. The CDR3: CSGFSGGTEAFF. Here the CDR3 DNA reads TGCAGCGGGTTTAGCGGGGGCACTGAAGCTTTCTTT. The full variable domain, completed using reference TRBV29-1 and TRBJ1-1, is SAVISQKPSRDICQRGTSLTIQCQVDSQVTMMFWYRQQPGQSLTLIATANQGSEATYESGFVIDKFPISRPNLTFSTLTVSNMSPEDSSIYLCSGFSGGTEAFFGQGTRLTVV.

This clonotype was picked up a small number of times. This sequence joins TRBV7-9 and TRBJ1-1; the D is unclear. This CDR3 has 14 residues. Germline CDR1 is SEHNR and CDR2 is FQNEAQ (reference sequence). V was cut by 2 bases and J by 8 bases, with 15 bases left in between. The CDR3: CASSLPGRDWEAFF. CDR3 in DNA: TGTGCCAGCAGCTTACCTGGGAGGGATTGGGAAGCTTTCTTT.

This clonotype was seen repeatedly, ten times or more. The CDR3 DNA sequence: TGTGCCAGCAGCCCCCAGTTACAGGCGGTCGCGGATGAGCAGTTCTTC. Protein sequence: CASSPQLQAVADEQFF. V gene TRBV14 combines with J gene TRBJ2-1; TRBD1 is a possible D gene (5 bases). The CDR3 is made up of 16 amino acids. Germline CDR1 SGHDN, CDR2 FVKESK. V was cut by 4 bases and J by 8 bases, with 21 bases left in between.

This clonotype occurred many times. This chain uses TRBV24-1 with TRBJ2-5, with D hard to call. This CDR3 has 14 amino acids. Germline V gene sequence: CDR1 KGHDR, CDR2 SFDVKD. V was pared by 4 bases and J by 3 bases, with 11 bases between. The CDR3 DNA sequence: TGTGCCACCAGTGACCCCGGTAGGGAAGAGACCCAGTACTTC. Protein sequence: CATSDPGREETQYF.

The table lists this clonotype with many counts. This chain joins TRBV12-3 or TRBV12-4 and TRBJ2-1; a possible D gene is TRBD1 (6 bases). The CDR3 is 15 residues long. V lost 6 bases to trimming and J lost 4 bases, with 16 bases between them. CDR3 loop: CASRDRGLMYNEQFF. The CDR3 DNA reads TGTGCCAGCAGGGACAGAGGGTTGATGTACAATGAGCAGTTCTTC.

The rearrangement links TRBV5-5 to TRBJ1-6; TRBD1 matches 7 bases. J was trimmed by 5 bases and V by 1 base; bases with no gene match: 0. The CDR3 has 14 amino acids. Germline-derived CDR1 and CDR2 are SGHKS and YYEKEE (reference sequence). DNA of the CDR3: TGTGCCAGCAGCTTGACAGGGGATAATTCACCCCTCCACTTT. Encoded protein: CASSLTGDNSPLHF.

This rearrangement joins TRBV11-3 to TRBJ2-3; 9 bases are a match to TRBD2. V was pared by 1 base and J by 2 bases, with 4 bases of the junction left unmatched. The CDR3 covers 16 residues. Germline V gene data show CDR1 as SGHNT and CDR2 as YENEEA. The CDR3 coding sequence is TGTGCCAGCAGCTTAGCCCTAGCGGGACCCACAGATACGCAGTATTTT. Translating gives CASSLALAGPTDTQYF.

The table lists this clonotype with many counts. Written as DNA, the CDR3 is TGTGCCAGCAGTTTCGCGGGAGGCGGAGATACGCAGTATTTT. As protein: CASSFAGGGDTQYF. The chain joins TRBV12-3 or TRBV12-4 to TRBJ2-3; the match to TRBD2 covers 8 bases. The CDR3 loop spans 14 amino acids. Trimming took 3 bases from V and 5 from J; bases not matched to a gene: 4.

This clonotype was found many times. The chain is built from TRBV3-1 and TRBJ1-2; 7 bases are shared with TRBD1. Germline V gene sequence: CDR1 LGHDT, CDR2 YNNKEL (reference sequence). Losses at the gene ends were 5 bases for V and 5 bases for J; bases not matched to a gene: 11. The CDR3 contains 15 residues. The CDR3 here is CASSLTGKSGYGYTF. CDR3 bases: TGTGCCAGCAGCTTGACAGGGAAGAGTGGGTATGGCTACACCTTC.

This clonotype was recorded many times. The chain recombines TRBV29-1 with TRBJ2-1, with 10 bases lining up with TRBD1. This CDR3 has 18 residues. Losses at the gene ends were 4 bases for V and 7 bases for J; bases not matched to a gene: 19. Germline V gene data show CDR1 as SQVTM and CDR2 as ANQGSEA. The CDR3: CSVGIRDRGQANSNEQFF. The CDR3 DNA follows: TGCAGCGTTGGGATCCGGGACAGGGGTCAGGCAAACTCTAATGAGCAGTTCTTC.

This clonotype was picked up many times. V is TRBV25-1 and J is TRBJ2-5; 11 nucleotides agree with TRBD2. In germline, CDR1 is MGHDK, CDR2 SYGVNS. The CDR3 length is 16 residues. Trimming took 4 bases from V and 5 from J; bases not matched to a gene: 9. The CDR3 loop is CASSGSGGAEWETQYF. CDR3 nucleotide sequence: TGTGCCAGCAGTGGTAGCGGGGGGGCCGAGTGGGAGACCCAGTACTTC.

This clonotype came up many times. The chain combines TRBV19 with TRBJ1-5, with 8 bases lining up with TRBD1. The junction had 9 bases not matched to a gene; V was cut back by 4 bases and J by 4 bases. The CDR3 runs 16 residues. In germline, CDR1 is LNHDA, CDR2 SQIVND (reference sequence). The CDR3 loop reads CASSTPRQGYNQPQHF. The CDR3 DNA follows: TGTGCCAGTAGTACGCCGAGACAGGGGTATAATCAGCCCCAGCATTTT.

This clonotype was counted at least ten times. CDR3 coding DNA: TGTGCCAGCAGCTCTTCGGACAGGACCCCCCAAGAGACCCAGTACTTC. Its translation is CASSSSDRTPQETQYF. The V call is TRBV5-5, the J call TRBJ2-5; 7 nucleotides agree with TRBD1. CDR1 is SGHKS and CDR2 is YYEKEE in the germline V gene (reference sequence). This CDR3 spans 16 amino acids. With 3 bases clipped from V and 1 base from J, the junction kept 9 bases outside the gene matches. The complete variable domain, with remaining parts taken from reference TRBV5-5 and TRBJ2-5, reads DAGVTQSPTHLIKTRGQQVTLRCSPISGHKSVSWYQQVLGQGPQFIFQYYEKEERGRGNFPDRFSARQFPNYSSELNVNALLLGDSALYLCASSSSDRTPQETQYFGPGTRLLVL.

This clonotype turned up a few times. The chain joins TRBV18 to TRBJ1-5; D gene ambiguous. This CDR3 is 15 amino acids long. CDR1 is KGHSH, CDR2 LQKENI, per germline. Deletions cut 3 bases from V and 5 bases from J, with 14 bases between. The CDR3 is CASSPSRLRDQPQHF. The DNA of the CDR3 is TGTGCCAGCTCACCTAGTAGACTGAGAGATCAGCCCCAGCATTTT.

The chain links TRBV11-2 to TRBJ2-7; 7 bases map to TRBD1. The CDR3 is 13 residues long. Trimming at V came to 5 bases and at J to 5 bases, leaving 6 bases not matched to a gene. CDR1 is SGHAT, CDR2 FQNNGV, per germline. The CDR3 DNA sequence: TGTGCCAGCAGCCCGTGGGACAGCCACGAGCAGTACTTC. It specifies CASSPWDSHEQYF.

The CDR3 DNA follows: TGTGCCAGCAGCTTAGGCCGATCGGGGAGAAGCAACGAGCAGTACTTC. This codes for CASSLGRSGRSNEQYF. The rearrangement uses TRBV7-6 and TRBJ2-7; tentatively, D is TRBD2 (5 bases). The V gene lost 1 base and the J gene lost 5 bases, with 18 bases spanning the gap. Germline V gene sequence: CDR1 SGHVS, CDR2 FNYEAQ. The CDR3 is 16 residues long.